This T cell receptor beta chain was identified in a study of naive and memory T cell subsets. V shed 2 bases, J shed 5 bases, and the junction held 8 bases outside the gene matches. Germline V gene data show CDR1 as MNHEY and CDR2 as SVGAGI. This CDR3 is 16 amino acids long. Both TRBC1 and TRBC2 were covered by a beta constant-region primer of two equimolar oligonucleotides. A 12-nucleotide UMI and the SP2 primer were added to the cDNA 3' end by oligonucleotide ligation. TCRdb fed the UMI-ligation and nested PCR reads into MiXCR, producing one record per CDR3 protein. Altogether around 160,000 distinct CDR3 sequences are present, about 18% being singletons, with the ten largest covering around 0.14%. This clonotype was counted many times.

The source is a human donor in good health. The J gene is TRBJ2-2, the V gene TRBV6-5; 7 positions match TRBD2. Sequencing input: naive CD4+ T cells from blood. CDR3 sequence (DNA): TGTGCCAGCAGTTACGGGCGCGGGAGATGGACCGGGGAGCTGTTTTTT. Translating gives CASSYGRGRWTGELFF.